One and the same sample provided the 28 T cell receptor beta chains below, sequenced in a study of human T cells and chemical hapten exposure. One entry per CDR3 protein, called by TCRdb with MiXCR from the RACE reads. The sample carries under 90,000 distinct CDR3 sequences, roughly a tenth recorded once. The time point: pre-sensitization, week 0. Treatment meaning: therapeutic diphenylcyclopropenone sensitization with weekly scalp DPC. The specimen was whole blood, collected in connection with sensitization to the hapten diphenylcyclopropenone (DPC). These receptors all stem from a woman aged 40 to 50 with alopecia areata. Some clones in this sample may be carry-over from other donors' samples.

The sample holds many counts of this clonotype. The V call is TRBV12-3 or TRBV12-4, the J call TRBJ1-2; maybe TRBD1 (5 bases). V lost 3 bases to trimming and J lost 5 bases, with 10 bases between them. The CDR3 extends over 13 amino acids. For the CDR3, the DNA is TGTGCCAGCAGTTTGATGGGGCCGTATGGCTACACCTTC. Translating gives CASSLMGPYGYTF.

This clonotype was observed at least ten times. The rearrangement links TRBV7-2 to TRBJ2-7; 7 positions agree with TRBD1. CDR1 and CDR2 from the germline V gene are SGHTA and FQGNSA. Losses at the gene ends were 4 bases for V and 3 bases for J; bases not matched to a gene: 6. The CDR3 is made up of 14 amino acids. The chain's CDR3 is CASSSGTEIYEQYF. The CDR3 nucleotides are TGTGCCAGCAGCTCCGGGACAGAGATCTACGAGCAGTACTTC.

The CDR3 sequence: CASSPTMTYNEQFF. The DNA for the CDR3 is TGTGCCAGCAGCCCGACGATGACCTACAATGAGCAGTTCTTC. The chain recombines TRBV7-8 with TRBJ2-1; D gene ambiguous. V lost 5 bases and J 2 bases, leaving 10 bases between the germline ends. The germline gives CDR1 SGHVS, CDR2 FQNEAQ. CDR3 length: 14 amino acids.

This clonotype was seen a handful of times. The chain uses TRBV7-3 and TRBJ1-6; 8 bases agree with TRBD1. The V segment lost 5 bases and the J segment 7 bases; nucleotides outside the gene matches: 4. The V gene's germline CDR1 is SGHTA and CDR2 FQGTGA. The CDR3 loop spans 14 amino acids. The CDR3, as DNA: TGTGCCAGCAGCCAACAGGGGGACAATTCACCCCTCCACTTT. Its translation: CASSQQGDNSPLHF. Drawing the rest from reference TRBV7-3 and TRBJ1-6, the complete variable domain is GAGVSQTPSNKVTEKGKYVELRCDPISGHTALYWYRQSLGQGPEFLIYFQGTGAADDSGLPNDRFFAVRPEGSVSTLKIQRTERGDSAVYLCASSQQGDNSPLHFGNGTRLTVT.

This clonotype was seen repeatedly, ten times or more. The chain employs TRBV5-8 and TRBJ2-3, with D possibly matching TRBD2 (5 bases). CDR3 length equals 14 residues. Germline CDR1 reads SGHTS; CDR2 reads YDEGEE. V was clipped by 4 bases and J by 4 bases, with 13 bases between them. The CDR3 region is CASSAGKAADTQYF. In DNA form, the CDR3 reads TGTGCCAGCAGCGCCGGGAAAGCGGCAGATACGCAGTATTTT.

At least ten counts were recorded for this clonotype. V gene TRBV5-6 combines with J gene TRBJ2-5; the match to TRBD2 covers 12 bases. CDR3 length equals 13 residues. Germline values: CDR1 SGHDT, CDR2 YYEEEE. The ends lost 4 bases at V and 7 bases at J; junction bases unmatched: 2. The CDR3: CASSLGLAGTQYF. The CDR3, as DNA: TGTGCCAGCAGCCTGGGACTAGCGGGGACCCAGTACTTC.

The chain has TRBV7-2 and TRBJ2-3, with 8 bases identical to TRBD2. This CDR3 region has 15 residues. Trimming at V came to 5 bases and at J to 5 bases, leaving 9 bases not matched to a gene. Per the germline V gene, CDR1 is SGHTA and CDR2 is FQGNSA. CDR3 coding DNA: TGTGCCAGCAGCCAAGGGACTAGTAGACTAGATACGCAGTATTTT. Translation gives CASSQGTSRLDTQYF.

As regards this clonotype: The junction differs from germline at one of its ends, possibly a read error. This chain uses TRBV12-3 or TRBV12-4 with TRBJ2-3; a possible D gene is TRBD1 (5 bases). The CDR3 contains 14 residues. CDR3 region: CASSLAVLEIGHNF. CDR3 sequence (DNA): TGTGCCAGCAGTTTAGCGGTTTTGGAGATAGGACATAATTTT.

A single count supports this clonotype. The genes are TRBV10-3 and TRBJ1-6, with D maybe TRBD1 (5 bases). In germline, CDR1 is ENHRY, CDR2 SYGVKD. V dropped 0 bases and J dropped 9 bases, with 15 bases sitting between them. The CDR3 totals 16 residues. Here the CDR3 reads CAISESKIGTGSPLHF. CDR3 coding DNA: TGTGCCATCAGTGAGTCGAAGATAGGGACTGGTTCACCCCTCCACTTT.

This clonotype has at least ten counts. The J gene is TRBJ2-4, the V gene TRBV5-6; D is ambiguous. This CDR3 has 15 residues. Germline CDR1 is SGHDT and CDR2 is YYEEEE. The V end lost 6 bases, the J end lost 0 bases, and 13 bases lay between the germline ends. As DNA, the CDR3 is TGTGCCAGCACCCCCACCGGGTTAGCCAAAAACATTCAGTACTTC. Its protein is CASTPTGLAKNIQYF.

In its sample, this clonotype was seen a few times. The CDR3 region is CSARERTPNTGELFF. The CDR3 bases are TGCAGTGCTAGAGAACGGACACCGAACACCGGGGAGCTGTTTTTT. The chain couples TRBV20-1 to TRBJ2-2; TRBD1 is a possible D gene (5 bases). The V gene lost 0 bases and the J gene lost 0 bases, with 8 bases spanning the gap. Germline V gives CDR1 DFQATT, CDR2 SNEGSKA (reference sequence). The CDR3 extends over 15 amino acids.

The CDR3 DNA sequence: TGCGCCAGCAGCTTGGTAGGCAGGGGGGCGGCGGAGACCCAGTACTTC. Translation: CASSLVGRGAAETQYF. The rearrangement joins TRBV5-1 to TRBJ2-5, with a tentative D call TRBD1 (7 bases). V was cut by 0 bases and J by 5 bases, with 17 bases left in between. The CDR3 spans 16 residues. Germline values: CDR1 SGHRS, CDR2 YFSETQ.

The rearrangement uses TRBV6-6 and TRBJ2-3; the D is unclear. V lost 2 bases, J lost 6 bases, and 9 bases lay in between. The CDR3 length is 13 residues. CDR1 is MNHNY, CDR2 SVGAGI, per germline (reference sequence). CDR3 coding DNA: TGTGCCAGCAGTTACGGTCTAGGGGATACGCAGTATTTT. Its protein product is CASSYGLGDTQYF.

The chain employs TRBV24-1 and TRBJ2-3; TRBD2 agrees at 9 bases. Germline CDR1 KGHDR, CDR2 SFDVKD. Trimming took 2 bases from V and 7 from J; bases not matched to a gene: 6. There are 15 residues in the CDR3. For the CDR3, the DNA is TGTGCCACCAGTGATTCCCGACTAGCGGATTATACGCAGTATTTT. Amino acid sequence: CATSDSRLADYTQYF.

The J gene is TRBJ1-1, the V gene TRBV12-3 or TRBV12-4; 7 nucleotides line up with TRBD1. The CDR3 has 15 residues. V lost 6 bases and J lost 5; bases outside the gene matches: 12. The CDR3 region is CASSKPRGVWTEAFF. In nucleotides, the CDR3 is TGTGCCAGCAGCAAACCCAGGGGGGTGTGGACTGAAGCTTTCTTT.

The V call is TRBV10-3, the J call TRBJ1-2; 7 nucleotides match TRBD1. CDR3 length equals 13 residues. CDR1 is ENHRY and CDR2 is SYGVKD in the germline V gene. Unmatched junction bases numbered 7, after V lost 6 bases and J lost 6 bases. CDR3 in amino acids: CAISLGTADGYTF. In DNA form, the CDR3 reads TGTGCCATCAGCCTCGGGACAGCTGATGGCTACACCTTC.

This clonotype was seen a handful of times. The CDR3 loop reads CASSPYASGTDGYTF. The CDR3 DNA sequence: TGTGCCAGCAGTCCCTACGCGTCGGGGACGGATGGCTACACCTTC. The chain links TRBV6-2 or TRBV6-3 to TRBJ1-2; maybe TRBD1 (5 bases). Germline CDR1 MNHEY, CDR2 SVGEGT. The V and J ends lost 5 bases and 6 bases respectively, with 19 bases between them. The CDR3 is made up of 15 amino acids.

Comments on this clonotype: A much larger clone sits a single nucleotide away, making a read error possible. The rearrangement joins TRBV10-3 to TRBJ2-5; D may be TRBD2 (6 bases). The CDR3 covers 18 residues. Germline V gene lookup returns CDR1 ENHRY and CDR2 SYGVKD. The DNA for the CDR3 is TGTGCCAACAGTGAGTCGGTGGTAATAGCGGCCCCGGCGGAGACCCAGTACTTC. Translation gives CANSESVVIAAPAETQYF.

This clonotype occurred many times. J is TRBJ2-7 and V is TRBV7-9; tentatively, D is TRBD1 (6 bases). The germline CDR1 and CDR2 sequences are SEHNR and FQNEAQ (reference sequence). Trimming removed 1 base at V and 5 bases at J, with 12 bases between. The CDR3 is made up of 14 amino acids. The CDR3 nucleotides read TGTGCCAGCAGCTTAGGGCAGGGGTGGCACGAGCAGTACTTC. Residues: CASSLGQGWHEQYF.

This clonotype was counted many times. This CDR3 reads CASREGTGSYNEQFF. As DNA, the CDR3 is TGCGCCAGCAGAGAGGGGACAGGGTCCTACAATGAGCAGTTCTTC. The rearrangement joins TRBV5-1 to TRBJ2-1, with TRBD1 identical over 9 bases. Losses at the gene ends were 5 bases for V and 1 base for J; bases not matched to a gene: 4. The CDR3 loop spans 15 amino acids. The V gene's germline CDR1 is SGHRS and CDR2 YFSETQ.

The chain links TRBV10-3 to TRBJ1-5; no firm D call. The V end was cut by 2 bases, the J end by 1 base, with 3 bases between. Germline V gives CDR1 ENHRY, CDR2 SYGVKD. This CDR3 contains 13 residues. This CDR3 is CAISEESNQPQHF. The CDR3 bases are TGTGCCATCAGTGAGGAAAGCAATCAGCCCCAGCATTTT.

This clonotype occurred a few times. The genes are TRBV27 and TRBJ1-5, with D tentatively TRBD1 (5 bases). This CDR3 is built from 14 residues. V was cut by 3 bases and J by 3 bases, with 9 bases left in between. Germline V lookup: CDR1 MNHEY, CDR2 SMNVEV (reference sequence). For the CDR3, the DNA is TGTGCCAGCAGTTTCACAGGAAACAATCAGCCCCAGCATTTT. Translated, it gives CASSFTGNNQPQHF.

This clonotype showed up many times. V usage is TRBV6-6 and J usage is TRBJ2-3; TRBD2 agrees at 9 bases. J gave up 5 bases and V 6 bases, and 9 bases lay outside the gene matches. This CDR3 is built from 15 residues. CDR1 is MNHNY and CDR2 is SVGAGI in the germline V gene (reference sequence). The CDR3 DNA reads TGTGCCAGCAGCCAAAGCGGGGGGCAAAGAGATACGCAGTATTTT. Its translation is CASSQSGGQRDTQYF.

This clonotype was counted at least ten times. This sequence joins TRBV21-1 and TRBJ2-7; the D call TRBD1 from the table was never checked on the DNA. TRBV21-1 is a documented pseudogene. The CDR3 consists of 16 residues. The CDR3 DNA follows: TGTGCCAGCAGCAAAAAAGTCACAGGGATTTTCTACGAGCAGTACTTC. Residues: CASSKKVTGIFYEQYF.

The table lists this clonotype with many counts. The V and J genes are TRBV5-1 and TRBJ2-7, with D unresolved. Between the trimmed V and J ends, which lost 0 bases and 5 bases, there was a span of 6 bases. In germline, CDR1 is SGHRS, CDR2 YFSETQ. CDR3 length: 12 amino acids. The CDR3 DNA reads as TGCGCCAGCAGCTTGGTGCAGCACGAGCAGTACTTC. As protein: CASSLVQHEQYF.

The CDR3 is CASSTPEGNQPQHF. CDR3 coding DNA: TGTGCCAGCAGCACCCCGGAGGGCAATCAGCCCCAGCATTTT. V usage is TRBV7-9 and J usage is TRBJ1-5; no clear D gene. From germline, CDR1 is SEHNR and CDR2 FQNEAQ (reference sequence). Trimming took off 5 bases at V and 2 bases at J, with 10 bases between the two ends. This CDR3 region has 14 residues. The whole variable domain, remainder taken from reference TRBV7-9 and TRBJ1-5, is DTGVSQNPRHKITKRGQNVTFRCDPISEHNRLYWYRQTLGQGPEFLTYFQNEAQLEKSRLLSDRFSAERPKGSFSTLEIQRTEQGDSAMYLCASSTPEGNQPQHFGDGTRLSIL.

Only a few counts were recorded for this clonotype. This chain uses TRBV7-2 with TRBJ1-5; D not certain. Germline CDR1 SGHTA, CDR2 FQGNSA. Trimming removed 2 bases from V and 3 bases from J, with 8 bases in between. The CDR3 sequence is 14 residues long. The CDR3 sequence is CASSLYQINQPQHF. CDR3 DNA: TGTGCCAGCAGCTTATACCAGATCAATCAGCCCCAGCATTTT.

This chain connects TRBV18 to TRBJ2-5; 10 bases fit TRBD1. The V gene end was trimmed by 4 bases and the J gene end by 2 bases; junction bases not matched to a gene: 4. Germline V CDR1 and CDR2: KGHSH, LQKENI. The CDR3 spans 15 residues. This chain's CDR3 is CASSLRDRGQETQYF. Written as DNA, the CDR3 is TGTGCCAGCTCACTCCGGGACAGGGGTCAAGAGACCCAGTACTTC.